A selection of T cell receptor beta chains follows, all from one sample in a study of T cell responses to AZD1222 COVID-19 vaccine. Clones were read by immunoSEQ multiplex PCR, and TCRdb kept only the in-frame ones, dropping some. The data hold 150,000 or so clones, with 90% to 95% observed a single time. This material consisted of peripheral blood, taken on day 0 of AZD1222 vaccination. Receptors were obtained from an adult in good health. CDR3s include the opening cysteine and the closing phenylalanine or tryptophan.

CDR3,J,V
CASTRTSGSNEQFF,TRBJ2-1,TRBV2
CASSPQNANYGYTF,TRBJ1-2,TRBV18
CASSPGHPLAHTF,TRBJ1-2,TRBV18
CASSRQLYGYTF,TRBJ1-2,TRBV19
CASSPRFTVSGNTIYF,TRBJ1-3,TRBV2
CSGLSNEQFF,TRBJ2-1,TRBV20-1
CASSILFGTAMGYTF,TRBJ1-2,TRBV19
CASSLGTSQPQHF,TRBJ1-5,TRBV7-9
CASSLAGAADTQYF,TRBJ2-3,TRBV5-6
CASSVAFEAFF,TRBJ1-1,TRBV2
CASRSDRASDTQYF,TRBJ2-3,TRBV6-5
CASSSSASIGERGKLFF,TRBJ1-4,TRBV7-9
CASSLGTANYGYTF,TRBJ1-2,TRBV5-1
CASRETTNTEAFF,TRBJ1-1,TRBV6-5
CASSLALNTEAFF,TRBJ1-1,TRBV27
CASRTDNEQFF,TRBJ2-1,TRBV2
CAISDFANEAFF,TRBJ1-1,TRBV10-3
CASSLAGTSGRGDTQYF,TRBJ2-3,TRBV5-1
CASSPPTDYGYTF,TRBJ1-2,TRBV11-2
CASSYSMTGKGYGYTF,TRBJ1-2,TRBV6-5
CASSLGQSGNTIYF,TRBJ1-3,TRBV5-1
CASSLVSSYGYTF,TRBJ1-2,TRBV7-2
CASSYEGGRAQYF,TRBJ2-3,TRBV6-5
CASSGKGGRTEAFF,TRBJ1-1,TRBV9
CAVDRSRGNEQFF,TRBJ2-1,TRBV15
CASSFLRSNTEAFF,TRBJ1-1,TRBV11-2
CASSDPATARINYGYTF,TRBJ1-2,TRBV6-1
CATSREPSRRQTYGYTF,TRBJ1-2,TRBV15
CASSRHREVSSPLHF,TRBJ1-6,TRBV3-1/TRBV3-2
CASSQDRGYGYTF,TRBJ1-2,TRBV3-1/TRBV3-2
CASTTDHNEKLFF,TRBJ1-4,TRBV19
CAVGGAGTDTQYF,TRBJ2-3,TRBV6-5
CASSPSKQGMAYGYTF,TRBJ1-2,TRBV18
CASSIRWSVQVVNSPLHF,TRBJ1-6,TRBV19
CATSLGGGNEKLFF,TRBJ1-4,TRBV15
CASSLSLGVRAFF,TRBJ1-1,TRBV27
CASSLTGSQRGYTF,TRBJ1-2,TRBV7-3
CASSFHSEQFF,TRBJ2-1,TRBV25-1
CASSLGQGKSSGANVLTF,TRBJ2-6,TRBV7-3
CASGADGQVFSYSGNTIYF,TRBJ1-3,TRBV19